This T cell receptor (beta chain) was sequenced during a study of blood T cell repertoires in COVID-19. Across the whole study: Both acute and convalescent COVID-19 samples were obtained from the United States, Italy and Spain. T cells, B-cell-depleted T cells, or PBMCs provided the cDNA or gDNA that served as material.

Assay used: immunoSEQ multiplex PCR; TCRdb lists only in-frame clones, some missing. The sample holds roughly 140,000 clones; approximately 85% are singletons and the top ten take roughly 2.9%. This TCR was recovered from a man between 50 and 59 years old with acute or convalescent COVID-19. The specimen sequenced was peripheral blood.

The CDR3 DNA reads TGTGCCATCAAATTATCAGGGGAGTATGGCTACACCTTC. As protein: CAIKLSGEYGYTF. The rearrangement uses TRBV10-3 and TRBJ1-2; D perhaps matches TRBD1 (6 bases). The CDR3 length is 13 residues. Deletions cut 7 bases from V and 5 bases from J, with 14 bases between. The V gene's germline CDR1 is ENHRY and CDR2 SYGVKD.